This T cell receptor beta chain was captured in a study of T cell changes during pregnancy in multiple sclerosis. TCRdb's copy holds only in-frame clones and misses some; the assay was immunoSEQ multiplex PCR. The sample yields some 47,000 clones, about 96% seen once. There are 15 residues in the CDR3. Looked up from germline, CDR1 is SNHLY and CDR2 is FYNNEI. Trimming took off 9 bases at V and 2 bases at J, with 19 bases between the two ends. This TCR derives from a female donor with multiple sclerosis, enrolled in a pregnancy study. Here the sequenced sample was peripheral blood, taken in the second trimester of pregnancy. V is TRBV2 and J is TRBJ1-2; D might be TRBD1 (6 bases). In DNA form, the CDR3 reads TGTGCCAGACAGGAACACAGGGAGCTGAACTATGGCTACACCTTC. Amino acids: CARQEHRELNYGYTF.